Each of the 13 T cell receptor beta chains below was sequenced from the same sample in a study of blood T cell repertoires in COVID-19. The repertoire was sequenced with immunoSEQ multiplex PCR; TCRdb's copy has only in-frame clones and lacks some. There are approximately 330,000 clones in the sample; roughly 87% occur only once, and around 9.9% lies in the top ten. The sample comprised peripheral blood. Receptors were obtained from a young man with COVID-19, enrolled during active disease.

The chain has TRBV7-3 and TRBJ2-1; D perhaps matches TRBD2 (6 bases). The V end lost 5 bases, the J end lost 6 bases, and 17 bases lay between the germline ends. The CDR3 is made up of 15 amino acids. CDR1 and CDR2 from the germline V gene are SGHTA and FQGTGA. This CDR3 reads CASSTVSSGFNEQFF. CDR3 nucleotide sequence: TGTGCCAGCAGCACGGTCTCCAGCGGGTTCAATGAGCAGTTCTTC.

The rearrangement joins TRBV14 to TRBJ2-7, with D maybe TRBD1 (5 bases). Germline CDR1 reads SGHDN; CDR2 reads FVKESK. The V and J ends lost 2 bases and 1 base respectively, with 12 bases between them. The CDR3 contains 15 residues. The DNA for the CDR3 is TGTGCCAGCAGCCAAAGCACAGGCCTATCCTACGAGCAGTACTTC. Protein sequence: CASSQSTGLSYEQYF.

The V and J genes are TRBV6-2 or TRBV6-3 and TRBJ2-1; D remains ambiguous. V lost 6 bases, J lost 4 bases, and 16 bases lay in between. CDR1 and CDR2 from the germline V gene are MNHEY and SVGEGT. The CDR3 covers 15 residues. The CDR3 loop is CASSRRQAPYNEQFF. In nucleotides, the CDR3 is TGTGCCAGCAGCCGTCGCCAGGCTCCTTACAATGAGCAGTTCTTC.

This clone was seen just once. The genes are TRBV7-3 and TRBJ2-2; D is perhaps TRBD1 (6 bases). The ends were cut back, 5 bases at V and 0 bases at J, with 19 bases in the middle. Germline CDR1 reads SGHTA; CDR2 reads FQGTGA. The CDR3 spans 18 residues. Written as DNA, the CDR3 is TGTGCCAGCAGCCCAAGGGGTTGGGGACAAGCGAACACCGGGGAGCTGTTTTTT. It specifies CASSPRGWGQANTGELFF.

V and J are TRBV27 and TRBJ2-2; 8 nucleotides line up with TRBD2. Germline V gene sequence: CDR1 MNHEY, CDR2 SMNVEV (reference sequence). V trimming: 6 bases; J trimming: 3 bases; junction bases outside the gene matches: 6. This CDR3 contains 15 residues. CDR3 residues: CASSPSGRYTGELFF. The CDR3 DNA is TGTGCCAGCAGCCCAAGCGGGAGATACACCGGGGAGCTGTTTTTT.

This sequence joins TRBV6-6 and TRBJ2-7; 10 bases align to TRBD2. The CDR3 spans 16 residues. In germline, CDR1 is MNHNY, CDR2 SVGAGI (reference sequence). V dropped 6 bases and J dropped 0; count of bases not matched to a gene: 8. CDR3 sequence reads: CASSRRGLADSYEQYF. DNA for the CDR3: TGTGCCAGCAGCCGCCGAGGACTAGCGGACTCCTACGAGCAGTACTTC.

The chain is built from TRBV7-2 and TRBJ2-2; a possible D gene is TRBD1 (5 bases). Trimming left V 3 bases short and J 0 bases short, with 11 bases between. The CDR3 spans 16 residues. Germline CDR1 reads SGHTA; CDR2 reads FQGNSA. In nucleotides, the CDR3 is TGTGCCAGCAGCTTGCAGGGCCGTCCGAACACCGGGGAGCTGTTTTTT. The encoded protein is CASSLQGRPNTGELFF.

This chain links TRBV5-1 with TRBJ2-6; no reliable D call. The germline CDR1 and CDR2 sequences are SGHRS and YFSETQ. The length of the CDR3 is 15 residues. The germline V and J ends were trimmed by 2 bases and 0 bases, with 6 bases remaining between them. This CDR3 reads CASSFGSSGANVLTF. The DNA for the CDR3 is TGCGCCAGCAGCTTCGGTAGCTCTGGGGCCAACGTCCTGACTTTC.

DNA for the CDR3: TGTGCCAGCAGCTTCGGCGGGAGTGGCCCCAATGAGCAGTTCTTC. Amino acid sequence: CASSFGGSGPNEQFF. This chain uses TRBV5-4 with TRBJ2-1; 7 bases align to TRBD2. Germline CDR1 SGHNT, CDR2 YYREEE (reference sequence). The J segment lost 6 bases and the V segment lost 2 bases, leaving 8 bases of the junction unmatched. This CDR3 spans 15 amino acids. The variable domain in full, with the rest retrieved from reference TRBV5-4 and TRBJ2-1, is ETGVTQSPTHLIKTRGQQVTLRCSSQSGHNTVSWYQQALGQGPQFIFQYYREEENGRGNFPPRFSGLQFPNYSSELNVNALELDDSALYLCASSFGGSGPNEQFFGPGTRLTVL.

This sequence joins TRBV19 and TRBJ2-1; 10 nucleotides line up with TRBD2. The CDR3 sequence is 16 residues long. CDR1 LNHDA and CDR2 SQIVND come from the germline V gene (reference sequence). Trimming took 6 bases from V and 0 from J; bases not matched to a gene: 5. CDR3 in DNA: TGTGCCAGTAGAAGGGGACTAGCGTCCTCCTACAATGAGCAGTTCTTC. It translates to CASRRGLASSYNEQFF.

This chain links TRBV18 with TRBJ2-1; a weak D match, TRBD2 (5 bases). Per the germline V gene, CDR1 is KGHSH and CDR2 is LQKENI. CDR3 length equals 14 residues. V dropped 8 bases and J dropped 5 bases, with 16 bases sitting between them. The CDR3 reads CASLDTRADNEQFF. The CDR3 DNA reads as TGTGCCAGCCTTGACACGAGGGCCGACAATGAGCAGTTCTTC.

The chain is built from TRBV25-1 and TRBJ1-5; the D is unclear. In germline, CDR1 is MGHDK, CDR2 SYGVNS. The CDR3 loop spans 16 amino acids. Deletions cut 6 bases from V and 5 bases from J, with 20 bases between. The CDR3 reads CASRDSIRRSYQPQHF. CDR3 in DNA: TGTGCCAGCAGGGACTCGATTAGGCGGTCCTATCAGCCCCAGCATTTT.

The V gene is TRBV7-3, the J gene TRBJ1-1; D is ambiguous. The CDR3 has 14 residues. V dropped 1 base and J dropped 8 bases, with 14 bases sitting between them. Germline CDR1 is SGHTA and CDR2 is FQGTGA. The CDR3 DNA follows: TGTGCCAGCAGCTTAAAAAGGTCGCAGGCGGAAGCTTTCTTT. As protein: CASSLKRSQAEAFF.